A selection of T cell receptor beta chains follows, all from one sample in a study of blood T cell repertoires in COVID-19. This table comes from immunoSEQ multiplex PCR, and its TCRdb copy is limited to in-frame clones, with some not included. The sample records more than 300,000 clones, around 87% being singletons. The sequenced sample was peripheral blood. All receptors come from a woman aged 30 to 39 with COVID-19, enrolled during active disease. Both conserved end residues are part of each CDR3. Fields, in order: clone size, CDR3 length, J gene, D gene, V gene, CDR3 protein, CDR3 DNA. D genes are given only for firm matches. Only some rows state a clone size, as once, few, many or a class for expanded clones.

clone size: .
CDR3 length: 13
J gene: TRBJ2-7
D gene: .
V gene: TRBV10-2
CDR3 protein: CASSETGSYEQYF
CDR3 DNA: TGCGCCAGCAGTGAGACGGGATCCTACGAGCAGTACTTC

clone size: .
CDR3 length: 14
J gene: TRBJ2-3
D gene: TRBD2
V gene: TRBV24-1
CDR3 protein: CATSDPSGRDTQYF
CDR3 DNA: TGTGCCACCAGTGACCCTAGCGGGAGGGATACGCAGTATTTT

clone size: .
CDR3 length: 16
J gene: TRBJ2-1
D gene: TRBD2
V gene: TRBV10-3
CDR3 protein: CAIRKAGTSGSREQFF
CDR3 DNA: TGTGCCATCAGAAAAGCCGGGACTAGCGGGAGTCGAGAGCAGTTCTTC

clone size: .
CDR3 length: 17
J gene: TRBJ2-6
D gene: .
V gene: TRBV4-1
CDR3 protein: CASSQGRDSSGANVLTF
CDR3 DNA: TGCGCCAGCAGCCAGGGCCGGGATAGCTCTGGGGCCAACGTCCTGACTTTC

clone size: .
CDR3 length: 14
J gene: TRBJ2-7
D gene: .
V gene: TRBV28
CDR3 protein: CASRIDSFPREQYF
CDR3 DNA: TGTGCCAGCAGAATAGATTCGTTCCCCCGCGAGCAGTACTTC

clone size: .
CDR3 length: 15
J gene: TRBJ2-1
D gene: TRBD2
V gene: TRBV6-5
CDR3 protein: CASSYGGRARDEQFF
CDR3 DNA: TGTGCCAGCAGTTACGGGGGGAGGGCCAGGGATGAGCAGTTCTTC

clone size: .
CDR3 length: 13
J gene: TRBJ2-3
D gene: .
V gene: TRBV10-1
CDR3 protein: CASSELGADTQYF
CDR3 DNA: TGCGCCAGCAGTGAGTTGGGAGCAGATACGCAGTATTTT

clone size: .
CDR3 length: 14
J gene: TRBJ1-6
D gene: .
V gene: TRBV6-5
CDR3 protein: CASKPTVGNSPLHF
CDR3 DNA: TGTGCCAGCAAACCGACAGTGGGAAATTCACCCCTCCACTTT

clone size: .
CDR3 length: 16
J gene: TRBJ2-1
D gene: .
V gene: TRBV7-8
CDR3 protein: CASSSPVASSYNEQFF
CDR3 DNA: TGTGCCAGCAGCTCGCCCGTCGCGAGCTCCTACAATGAGCAGTTCTTC

clone size: .
CDR3 length: 14
J gene: TRBJ2-7
D gene: .
V gene: TRBV5-1
CDR3 protein: CASSLAGRGDEQYF
CDR3 DNA: TGCGCCAGCAGCTTGGCAGGCAGGGGCGACGAGCAGTACTTC

clone size: .
CDR3 length: 14
J gene: TRBJ2-1
D gene: .
V gene: TRBV19
CDR3 protein: CASSIVGSGNEQFF
CDR3 DNA: TGTGCCAGTAGTATAGTGGGGTCGGGAAATGAGCAGTTCTTC

clone size: .
CDR3 length: 12
J gene: TRBJ1-2
D gene: TRBD1
V gene: TRBV30
CDR3 protein: CAWTGTGNGYTF
CDR3 DNA: TGTGCCTGGACCGGGACAGGGAATGGCTACACCTTC

clone size: .
CDR3 length: 14
J gene: TRBJ2-5
D gene: TRBD2
V gene: TRBV10-3
CDR3 protein: CAIGGAGGQETQYF
CDR3 DNA: TGTGCCATCGGAGGAGCGGGAGGCCAAGAGACCCAGTACTTC

clone size: .
CDR3 length: 14
J gene: TRBJ1-1
D gene: .
V gene: TRBV6-5
CDR3 protein: CASSYRPSNTEAFF
CDR3 DNA: TGTGCCAGCAGTTACCGTCCCTCGAACACTGAAGCTTTCTTT

clone size: .
CDR3 length: 18
J gene: TRBJ1-1
D gene: .
V gene: TRBV18
CDR3 protein: CASYATHSGNFGNTEAFF
CDR3 DNA: TGTGCCAGCTACGCTACACATTCAGGGAATTTTGGGAACACTGAAGCTTTCTTT

clone size: once
CDR3 length: 11
J gene: TRBJ2-7
D gene: .
V gene: TRBV20-1
CDR3 protein: CSASTEYEQYF
CDR3 DNA: TGCAGTGCTAGTACGGAGTACGAGCAGTACTTC

clone size: .
CDR3 length: 16
J gene: TRBJ1-5
D gene: .
V gene: TRBV21-1
CDR3 protein: CASSEAVDRGGVSVHF
CDR3 DNA: TGTGCCAGCAGCGAAGCCGTAGACAGGGGTGGAGTCTCGGTGCATTTT

clone size: .
CDR3 length: 15
J gene: TRBJ1-2
D gene: TRBD1
V gene: TRBV27
CDR3 protein: CASTPRQGFNYGYTF
CDR3 DNA: TGTGCCAGCACCCCGAGACAGGGATTTAACTATGGCTACACCTTC

clone size: few
CDR3 length: 16
J gene: TRBJ2-7
D gene: TRBD1
V gene: TRBV6-6
CDR3 protein: CASSLRATGGSYEQYF
CDR3 DNA: TGTGCCAGCAGCTTAAGGGCGACAGGGGGTAGCTACGAGCAGTACTTC

clone size: .
CDR3 length: 16
J gene: TRBJ1-5
D gene: .
V gene: TRBV28
CDR3 protein: CASKPWAISRNQPQHF
CDR3 DNA: TGTGCCAGCAAACCCTGGGCGATTAGTCGCAATCAGCCCCAGCATTTT

clone size: .
CDR3 length: 14
J gene: TRBJ1-5
D gene: .
V gene: TRBV6-5
CDR3 protein: CASNTVYSNQPQHF
CDR3 DNA: TGTGCCAGCAATACAGTGTATAGCAATCAGCCCCAGCATTTT

clone size: .
CDR3 length: 14
J gene: TRBJ1-2
D gene: .
V gene: TRBV11-2
CDR3 protein: CASSHGAVGAGYTF
CDR3 DNA: TGTGCCAGCAGCCATGGGGCAGTTGGGGCTGGCTACACCTTC

clone size: .
CDR3 length: 13
J gene: TRBJ1-2
D gene: TRBD1
V gene: TRBV28
CDR3 protein: CASSSGQGGGYTF
CDR3 DNA: TGTGCCAGCAGTTCGGGACAGGGAGGCGGCTACACCTTC

clone size: few
CDR3 length: 16
J gene: TRBJ1-5
D gene: TRBD1
V gene: TRBV27
CDR3 protein: CASSLLSGQGNQPQHF
CDR3 DNA: TGTGCCAGCAGTTTACTATCGGGACAGGGTAATCAGCCCCAGCATTTT

clone size: .
CDR3 length: 17
J gene: TRBJ1-5
D gene: TRBD1
V gene: TRBV28
CDR3 protein: CASTSGQGRYSNQPQHF
CDR3 DNA: TGTGCCAGCACCTCCGGACAGGGCAGGTATAGCAATCAGCCCCAGCATTTT

clone size: .
CDR3 length: 13
J gene: TRBJ1-4
D gene: .
V gene: TRBV2
CDR3 protein: CASSERWNEKLFF
CDR3 DNA: TGTGCCAGCAGTGAACGGTGGAATGAAAAACTGTTTTTT

clone size: .
CDR3 length: 14
J gene: TRBJ1-6
D gene: TRBD1
V gene: TRBV30
CDR3 protein: CAWSGTGANSPLHF
CDR3 DNA: TGTGCCTGGAGTGGGACAGGGGCAAATTCACCCCTCCACTTT

clone size: .
CDR3 length: 13
J gene: TRBJ2-1
D gene: .
V gene: TRBV30
CDR3 protein: CAWSVARQLQQFF
CDR3 DNA: TGTGCCTGGAGTGTAGCAAGACAGCTTCAGCAGTTCTTC

clone size: .
CDR3 length: 15
J gene: TRBJ2-7
D gene: .
V gene: TRBV6-5
CDR3 protein: CASSHRAISSYEQYF
CDR3 DNA: TGTGCCAGCAGTCACCGCGCGATTAGCTCCTACGAGCAGTACTTC

clone size: .
CDR3 length: 16
J gene: TRBJ2-5
D gene: TRBD2
V gene: TRBV9
CDR3 protein: CASSAEETSGSETQYF
CDR3 DNA: TGTGCCAGCAGCGCCGAGGAGACTAGCGGGAGTGAGACCCAGTACTTC

clone size: few
CDR3 length: 15
J gene: TRBJ2-2
D gene: .
V gene: TRBV28
CDR3 protein: CASSLLAENPGELFF
CDR3 DNA: TGTGCCAGCAGTTTATTGGCGGAGAACCCCGGGGAGCTGTTTTTT

clone size: .
CDR3 length: 15
J gene: TRBJ2-5
D gene: TRBD2
V gene: TRBV6-5
CDR3 protein: CASSKLAALRETQYF
CDR3 DNA: TGTGCCAGCAGTAAACTAGCGGCCCTCCGCGAGACCCAGTACTTC

clone size: few
CDR3 length: 12
J gene: TRBJ2-7
D gene: TRBD1
V gene: TRBV28
CDR3 protein: CASSGTAYEQYF
CDR3 DNA: TGTGCCAGCAGCGGGACAGCCTACGAGCAGTACTTC

clone size: .
CDR3 length: 16
J gene: TRBJ2-3
D gene: TRBD2
V gene: TRBV5-3
CDR3 protein: CARSLELAGGGDTQYF
CDR3 DNA: TGTGCCAGAAGCTTGGAGCTAGCGGGAGGAGGGGATACGCAGTATTTT

clone size: .
CDR3 length: 14
J gene: TRBJ2-5
D gene: .
V gene: TRBV10-1
CDR3 protein: CASSESRAQETQYF
CDR3 DNA: TGCGCCAGCAGTGAGTCTAGAGCTCAAGAGACCCAGTACTTC

clone size: .
CDR3 length: 16
J gene: TRBJ2-2
D gene: TRBD2
V gene: TRBV24-1
CDR3 protein: CATSDYKRENTGELFF
CDR3 DNA: TGTGCCACCAGTGATTATAAGCGGGAGAACACCGGGGAGCTGTTTTTT

clone size: .
CDR3 length: 14
J gene: TRBJ2-5
D gene: .
V gene: TRBV5-4
CDR3 protein: CASSLGLIQETQYF
CDR3 DNA: TGTGCCAGCAGCCTGGGGCTGATACAAGAGACCCAGTACTTC

clone size: .
CDR3 length: 15
J gene: TRBJ1-5
D gene: TRBD1
V gene: TRBV5-1
CDR3 protein: CASSWSGTGNQPQHF
CDR3 DNA: TGCGCCAGCAGCTGGTCCGGGACAGGTAATCAGCCCCAGCATTTT

clone size: .
CDR3 length: 12
J gene: TRBJ2-7
D gene: .
V gene: TRBV15
CDR3 protein: CATSRDDQARNF
CDR3 DNA: TGTGCCACCAGCAGAGATGATCAGGCCCGTAATTTC

clone size: .
CDR3 length: 14
J gene: TRBJ2-2
D gene: TRBD1
V gene: TRBV5-1
CDR3 protein: CASRRTGAPGELFF
CDR3 DNA: TGCGCCAGCAGACGGACAGGGGCGCCCGGGGAGCTGTTTTTT